The sequence of this T cell receptor beta chain was determined in a study of shared clonotypes between healthy human individuals. A CD45RA-negative memory subset and a CD45RA+ naive subset were separated from the CD4+ cells. Template for every sorted-subset replicate PCR totaled approximately 0.2 ug DNA, approximately 30,000 T cell genomes. Only in-frame clones appear in the TCRdb table, and some are missing; sequencing was by immunoSEQ multiplex PCR. The sample yields roughly 2 million clones, 85% to 95% seen once. Turning to this clone: The same CDR3 also results from other DNA sequences found in this sample.

This CDR3 contains 14 residues. Trimming removed 4 bases at V and 0 bases at J, with 9 bases between. Per the germline V gene, CDR1 is MNHEY and CDR2 is SVGAGI. The material sequenced was naive CD4+ T cells sorted from blood. Specified subset: CD45RA+ positively selected. This receptor was identified in a man between 18 and 35 years old in good health. V is TRBV6-5 and J is TRBJ1-1; no reliable D call. The CDR3 protein is CASSSRLVNTEAFF. The CDR3 nucleotides read TGTGCCAGCAGTTCCCGACTGGTGAACACTGAAGCTTTCTTT.